Below are 9 T cell receptor beta chains sequenced from a single sample in a study of shared clonotypes between healthy human individuals. Here immunoSEQ multiplex PCR was the method, and the copy in TCRdb shows in-frame clones only, minus some. The sample has roughly 2,000,000 clones, around 93% seen once. Naive CD8 cells, CD45RO-negative and positively selected for CCR7, excluded terminally differentiated effector memory CD45RA+ cells. Sequences were obtained from naive CD8+ T cells from PBMCs. These receptors all come from a man aged 18 to 30 in good health. Some clones in this sample may be carry-over from other donors' samples.

This chain connects TRBV7-9 to TRBJ2-1; weak D call: TRBD1 (6 bases). Trimming left V 6 bases short and J 10 bases short, with 13 bases between. Germline CDR1 and CDR2: SEHNR and FQNEAQ (reference sequence). The CDR3 extends over 12 amino acids. CDR3 bases: TGTGCCAGCAGTGGGGGCCGAGAGGAGCAGTTCTTC. It yields the protein CASSGGREEQFF.

As regards this clone: The same CDR3 can be traced to other DNA sequences in this sample. V is TRBV11-2 and J is TRBJ2-5; no clear D. Germline-derived CDR1 and CDR2 are SGHAT and FQNNGV. This CDR3 region has 11 residues. Deletions cut 2 bases from V and 5 bases from J, with 3 bases between. CDR3 coding DNA: TGTGCCAGCAGCTTATCGGAGACCCAGTACTTC. Translated, it gives CASSLSETQYF.

In its sample, this clone was seen once. Other DNA sequences in this sample translate to the same CDR3. This chain links TRBV15 with TRBJ1-4, with 8 bases that match TRBD1. The CDR3 is 15 residues long. Germline trimming cut 3 bases from V and 2 bases from J; bases unmatched to any gene: 2. From germline, CDR1 is LNHNV and CDR2 YYDKDF (reference sequence). CDR3 region: CATSSRQGTNEKLFF. The CDR3 nucleotides read TGTGCCACCAGCAGTCGACAGGGGACTAATGAAAAACTGTTTTTT. Supplemented by reference TRBV15 and TRBJ1-4, the full variable domain reads DAMVIQNPRYQVTQFGKPVTLSCSQTLNHNVMYWYQQKSSQAPKLLFHYYDKDFNNEADTPDNFQSRRPNTSFCFLDIRSPGLGDTAMYLCATSSRQGTNEKLFFGSGTQLSVL.

This chain joins TRBV28 and TRBJ2-7; TRBD1 agrees at 8 bases. Germline CDR1 MDHEN, CDR2 SYDVKM. J lost 1 base, V lost 5 bases, and 13 bases had no gene match. The CDR3 is made up of 17 amino acids. The CDR3 spells CASSTRTGLKISYEQYF. The DNA for the CDR3 is TGTGCCAGCAGTACGCGGACAGGGCTCAAAATTTCCTACGAGCAGTACTTC.

The chain couples TRBV4-1 to TRBJ1-2; a possible D gene is TRBD1 (5 bases). This CDR3 comprises 16 residues. CDR1 and CDR2 (germline): MGHRA, YSYEKL. Trimming shortened V by 0 bases and J by 8 bases, and 19 bases separated the two germline ends. The CDR3 is CASSQDLGTAVGGYTF. In DNA, the CDR3 is TGCGCCAGCAGCCAAGATCTAGGGACCGCGGTTGGCGGCTACACCTTC.

The rearrangement links TRBV29-1 to TRBJ2-7; D remains unclear. Per germline, CDR1 SQVTM and CDR2 ANQGSEA. Deletions cut 4 bases from V and 4 bases from J, with 8 bases between. The CDR3 has 11 residues. In DNA, the CDR3 is TGCAGCGTTGTTTTCGGGTACGAGCAGTACTTC. It yields the protein CSVVFGYEQYF.

The rearrangement uses TRBV6-1 and TRBJ2-2; D perhaps matches TRBD2 (5 bases). This CDR3 region has 15 residues. V shed 1 base and J shed 4 bases, with 10 bases lying between them. Looked up from germline, CDR1 is MNHNS and CDR2 is SASEGT. CDR3: CASSEVRRGTGELFF. The CDR3 DNA follows: TGTGCCAGCAGTGAAGTTCGTCGGGGCACCGGGGAGCTGTTTTTT.

The chain carries TRBV28 and TRBJ2-1, with 9 bases lining up with TRBD1. This CDR3 contains 18 residues. Looked up from germline, CDR1 is MDHEN and CDR2 is SYDVKM. The V segment lost 6 bases and the J segment 8 bases; nucleotides outside the gene matches: 20. Here the CDR3 reads CASSSIILRGQGRDEQFF. CDR3 DNA: TGTGCCAGCAGCTCTATAATACTACGGGGACAGGGTCGAGATGAGCAGTTCTTC. Based on the CDR3 plus reference TRBV28 and TRBJ2-1, the full variable domain is DVKVTQSSRYLVKRTGEKVFLECVQDMDHENMFWYRQDPGLGLRLIYFSYDVKMKEKGDIPEGYSVSREKKERFSLILESASTNQTSMYLCASSSIILRGQGRDEQFFGPGTRLTVL.

The rearrangement links TRBV30 to TRBJ2-7, with TRBD1 as a possible D gene (6 bases). V was pared by 6 bases and J by 5 bases, with 20 bases between. Germline CDR1 reads GTSNPN; CDR2 reads SVGIG (reference sequence). There are 14 residues in the CDR3. CDR3 nucleotides: TGTGCCTGCGCACAGGGCCTGGGAAATGACGAGCAGTACTTC. This translates into CACAQGLGNDEQYF.